The 4 T cell receptor beta chains in this list originate from one sample, sequenced in a study of Graves' ophthalmopathy and Graves' hyperthyroidism. Amplification of the TCR beta CDR3 regions used RNA transcripts (as template). Amplification began with first-round RT-PCR using HTBI primers, then second-round multiplex PCR was performed. TCRdb re-analysed the multiplex PCR reads in MiXCR, keeping a single row per CDR3 protein. Of a few hundred thousand distinct CDR3 sequences listed, 15% to 20% are singletons. Source material: peripheral blood. The receptors shown here come from an adult man with Graves' ophthalmopathy.

This clonotype is categorized as medium-sized. The rearrangement links TRBV15 to TRBJ2-5; 7 bases map to TRBD2. This CDR3 has 13 residues. The ends lost 3 bases at V and 4 bases at J; junction bases unmatched: 2. Per germline, CDR1 LNHNV and CDR2 YYDKDF (reference sequence). CDR3 sequence (DNA): TGTGCCACCAGCAGTATAGCGGGAGAGACCCAGTACTTC. It yields the protein CATSSIAGETQYF.

Points on this clonotype: This may be a read error: a much more frequent sequence differs by one nucleotide. No conserved phenylalanine or tryptophan is present at the end of the CDR3, so a read error is the likely explanation. The rearrangement joins TRBV7-4 to TRBJ2-7; TRBD1 is a possible D gene (7 bases). The germline V gene encodes CDR1 SGHVT and CDR2 SQSDAQ. This CDR3 is built from 17 residues. V was cut by 5 bases and J by 3 bases, with 23 bases left in between. The CDR3, as DNA: TGTGCCAGCAGCCCAGGGGGGCATTCTCCATGCGGCTACGAGCAGTACTGC. Translating it yields CASSPGGHSPCGYEQYC.

This chain joins TRBV3-1 and TRBJ1-5; D ambiguous. CDR1 is LGHDT, CDR2 YNNKEL, per germline (reference sequence). V was clipped by 0 bases and J by 6 bases, with 12 bases between them. The CDR3 consists of 15 residues. CDR3 sequence reads: CASSQDSRVGQPQHF. Here the CDR3 DNA reads TGTGCCAGCAGCCAAGATAGTAGGGTTGGTCAGCCCCAGCATTTT.

This clonotype was counted at least ten times. The CDR3 here is CASSSTGSGYGYTF. CDR3 nucleotide sequence: TGTGCCAGCAGTTCTACAGGGTCGGGCTATGGCTACACCTTC. This chain links TRBV27 with TRBJ1-2, with D perhaps matching TRBD1 (6 bases). The CDR3 extends over 14 amino acids. Germline CDR1 is MNHEY and CDR2 is SMNVEV (reference sequence). Trimming pared 4 bases from V and 4 bases from J, leaving 13 bases between.